A selection of T cell receptor beta chains follows, all from one sample in a study of chemoradiotherapy in HPV16-positive cancers. The protocol was immunoSEQ multiplex PCR, while the TCRdb copy is restricted to in-frame clones and leaves out a portion. The sample shows roughly 6,900 clones, around 74% of them seen only once. This sample was obtained from a patient who underwent chemoradiotherapy. The receptors were sampled from a human donor with HPV-associated anogenital cancer. The CDR3 runs from the conserved cysteine through the conserved F or W. Each record gives: J gene, V gene, CDR3 protein.

>TRBJ1-3|TRBV2
CASRKANAGNTIYF
>TRBJ2-7|TRBV28
CASSARGGGAHTYEQYF
>TRBJ2-5|TRBV4-2
CASSQGAGGGETQYF
>TRBJ1-6|TRBV19
CAGKWRVFRYSYNSPLHF
>TRBJ1-2|TRBV29-1
CSVLGRDRGHGYTF
>TRBJ1-1|TRBV7-3
CASSLSSGSTEAFF
>TRBJ2-5|TRBV10-3
CAIRRGGLQETQYF
>TRBJ2-3|TRBV19
CASSMAGETDTQYF
>TRBJ1-2|TRBV2
CASSANREGGYTF
>TRBJ2-5|TRBV27
CASSSGTGGVETQYF
>TRBJ1-6|TRBV6-5
CASSRRDRGNSPLHF
>TRBJ1-2|TRBV2
CASREAGDGYTF
>TRBJ2-1|TRBV2
CASAPWGAGPYNEQFF
>TRBJ2-3|TRBV5-1
CASGRQTSAKLTDTQYF
>TRBJ2-5|TRBV9
CASSVGDSKETQYF
>TRBJ2-5|TRBV4-1
CASSQDILAGGLKTQYF
>TRBJ1-2|TRBV4-2
CASSQGLSSSYGYTF
>TRBJ2-7|TRBV28
CASSLSIGTPYEQYF
>TRBJ2-7|TRBV7-9
CASNGQGAFYEQYF